This T cell receptor beta chain was identified in a study of T cell responses to AZD1222 COVID-19 vaccine. Study-wide results and caveats: Only six individuals given AZD1222 were seropositive at baseline. Rises in breadth and depth of Spike-specific TCRs came after two AZD1222 doses. Unmutated variant regions are reportedly the target of nearly half of TCRs that are spike-specific. Donors were mostly white British, more females; clonal diversity possibly underestimated.

Concerning this clone itself: Its antigen remains unknown.

The V and J ends lost 4 bases and 2 bases, in that order; junction bases with no gene match: 5. Germline V gene sequence: CDR1 MGHRA, CDR2 YSYEKL. The CDR3 has 15 amino acids. Assay used: immunoSEQ multiplex PCR; TCRdb lists only in-frame clones, some missing. The sample lists about 260,000 clones; just over 90% were seen once. The TCR sequence derives from an adult in good health. The chain joins TRBV4-1 to TRBJ2-7, with TRBD1 matching 10 bases. Sequences were derived from peripheral blood, sampled on day 0 of AZD1222 vaccination. The DNA for the CDR3 is TGCGCCAGCAGCCGGGGACAGGGGCAAGCCTACGAGCAGTACTTC. It yields the protein CASSRGQGQAYEQYF.